What follows describes a single TCR beta chain. At least ten counts were recorded for this clonotype. Its antigen has not been determined. No qualities accompany the bases; no much larger clone lies one base away. This entry belongs to a study of Graves' ophthalmopathy and Graves' hyperthyroidism (dated 2018 in TCRdb). Notes on the research overall: Stable hyperthyroidism was defined as no progression to ophthalmopathy within 18 months of follow-up. Once sampling was done, hyperthyroidism patients were given methimazole at a starting dose of 30 mg daily, while ophthalmopathy patients were given high-dose intravenous methylprednisolone. For independent validation, a separate cohort was made up of approximately 18 hyperthyroidism patients plus 17 patients who later progressed from hyperthyroidism to ophthalmopathy. In roughly six hyperthyroidism patients, the T-cell repertoire of thyroid tissue was compared with the T-cell repertoire of blood. A discovery set of 90 to 100 patients (43 ophthalmopathy, 55 to 60 stable hyperthyroidism) was enrolled to explore V-J signatures distinguishing ophthalmopathy from hyperthyroidism. In total, 120 to 150 blood samples were TCR-sequenced: some 43 ophthalmopathy, some 75 hyperthyroidism and around 17 hyperthyroidism-to-ophthalmopathy patients. To tell Graves' ophthalmopathy apart from Graves' hyperthyroidism, and to predict which patients would progress to ophthalmopathy, the study relied on TCR beta repertoire signatures. On the study overall, not on this receptor specifically: Among expanded thyroid clonotypes with frequency above 0.001, most also showed up in blood, which suggests that blood repertoires may reflect the thyroid immune response. No statistical method was used to predetermine the sample size, and group allocation was not hidden from the investigators. In validation, the model predicted ophthalmopathy progression with about 71% sensitivity and roughly 72% specificity; roughly 11 predicted patients were CT-confirmed with GO in a median of approximately six months. Ophthalmopathy was separated from stable hyperthyroidism by the 13-signature model with more than 85% sensitivity and around 81% specificity in cross-validation and with 80%/75% in the test set.

For repertoire sequencing, TCR beta CDR3 regions were amplified from RNA transcripts. The first round was an RT-PCR using HTBI primers with the Qiagen OneStep RT-PCR kit, and this first round was followed by a second-round multiplex PCR, then size selection and purification. Libraries were sequenced paired-end with 100 bp reads on an Illumina HiSeq2000. As for the authors' bioinformatics: SOAPnuke was used for read processing, and reads with adapters, uncalled bases, a mean Phred below 15, or no exact constant-primer or identifier match were discarded. COPE v1.2.5 was used to merge the high-quality paired reads. Unique nucleotide sequences were defined as clonotypes and aligned to IMGT TRB V, D and J references using MiTCR v1.1. The analysis was limited to V-J combinations with a frequency above 0.0001, which together covered approximately 99% of the repertoires. For each V-J combination, a TCR clonal expansion and chaos score was defined as the ratio of F50 clonal expansion to chaos observed in the TCRdist matrix. Welch's t-statistics and random forest were used to reduce features to about a dozen V-J combinations, which were fed into a naive Bayes classifier. The similarity between thyroid and blood repertoires was quantified using the Morisita-Horn index. The public reads were reanalyzed by TCRdb: fastp trimming at Q25, MiXCR alignment, in-frame beta chains only. Entries that share a CDR3 protein sequence are merged under the most common genes and DNA. The V and J calls and clone size are TCRdb's, not the authors'. Across this sample there are 580,000 or so distinct CDR3 sequences, with roughly 40% seen only once. The ten top clones hold 3.5% to 5% of the sample.

Hyperthyroidism patients were newly diagnosed, were aged 18 to 65 years, and had a disease duration under 2 months. Patients with other autoimmune diseases, uncontrolled infections, pregnancy or lactation were excluded. Diagnosis relied on clinical symptoms, serum thyroxine, TRAb, thyroid ultrasound and orbital computed tomography. Total RNA was extracted using Trizol reagent, and RNA quality was checked on an Agilent 2100 Bioanalyzer. The TCR was taken from an adult man with Graves' hyperthyroidism. The sequencing input was peripheral blood or thyroid tissue (not recorded which).

The CDR3 is CSVEEQVGNTIYF. The bases read TGCAGCGTTGAGGAACAGGTGGGAAACACCATATATTTT. The V and J genes are TRBV29-1 and TRBJ1-3; a tentative D call is TRBD1 (5 bases match). From its cysteine to its phenylalanine, the CDR3 spans 13 amino acids. Only CDR3 DNA is held: 39 bases, read in frame from base 1. Between the V and J ends, shortened by 3 bases and 4 bases respectively, the junction contains 10 bases. Taken from the germline V gene, the CDR1 and CDR2 loops are SQVTM and ANQGSEA.